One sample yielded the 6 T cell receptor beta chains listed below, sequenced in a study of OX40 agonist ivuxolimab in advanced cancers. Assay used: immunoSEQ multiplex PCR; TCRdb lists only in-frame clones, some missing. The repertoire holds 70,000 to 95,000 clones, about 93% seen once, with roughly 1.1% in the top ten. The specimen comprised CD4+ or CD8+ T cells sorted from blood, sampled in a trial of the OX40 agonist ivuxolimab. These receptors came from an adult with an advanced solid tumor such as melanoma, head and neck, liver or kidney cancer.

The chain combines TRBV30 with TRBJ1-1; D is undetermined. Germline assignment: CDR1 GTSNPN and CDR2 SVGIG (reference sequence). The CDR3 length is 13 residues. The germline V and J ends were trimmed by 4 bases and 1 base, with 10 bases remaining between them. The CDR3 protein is CAWMAAPNTEAFF. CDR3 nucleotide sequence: TGTGCCTGGATGGCAGCCCCGAACACTGAAGCTTTCTTT.

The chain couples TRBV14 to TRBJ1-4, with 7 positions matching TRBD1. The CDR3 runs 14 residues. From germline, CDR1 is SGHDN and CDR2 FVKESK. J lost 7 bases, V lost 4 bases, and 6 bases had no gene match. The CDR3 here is CASSPRTGAEKLFF. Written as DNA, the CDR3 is TGTGCCAGCAGCCCGAGGACAGGTGCTGAAAAACTGTTTTTT.

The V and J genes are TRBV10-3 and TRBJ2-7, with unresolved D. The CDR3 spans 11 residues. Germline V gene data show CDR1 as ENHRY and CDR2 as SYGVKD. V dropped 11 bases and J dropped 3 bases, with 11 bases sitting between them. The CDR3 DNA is TGTGCCTCCGGGTCCGGCTACGAGCAGTACTTC. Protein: CASGSGYEQYF.

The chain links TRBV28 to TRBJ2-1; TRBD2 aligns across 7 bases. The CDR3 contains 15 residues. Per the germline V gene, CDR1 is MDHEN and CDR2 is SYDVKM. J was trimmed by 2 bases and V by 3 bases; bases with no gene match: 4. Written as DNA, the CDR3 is TGTGCCAGCAGTTTTGGGGGGGGACCCTACAATGAGCAGTTCTTC. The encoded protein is CASSFGGGPYNEQFF.

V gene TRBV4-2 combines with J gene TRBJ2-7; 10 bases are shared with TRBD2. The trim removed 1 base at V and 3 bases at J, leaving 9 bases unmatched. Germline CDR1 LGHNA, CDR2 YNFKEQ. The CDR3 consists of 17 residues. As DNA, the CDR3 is TGTGCCAGCAGCCAAGGTACTAGCGGGAACTTGCTCTACGAGCAGTACTTC. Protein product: CASSQGTSGNLLYEQYF.

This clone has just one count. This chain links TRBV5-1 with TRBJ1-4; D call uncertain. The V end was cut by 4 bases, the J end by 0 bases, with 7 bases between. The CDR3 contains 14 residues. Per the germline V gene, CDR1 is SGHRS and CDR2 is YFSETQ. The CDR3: CASSPVPTNEKLFF. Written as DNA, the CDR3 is TGCGCCAGCAGCCCGGTACCAACTAATGAAAAACTGTTTTTT.